A selection of T cell receptor beta chains follows, all from one sample in a study of cytotoxic CD8 clonotypes in ibrutinib-treated CLL. Produced via immunoSEQ multiplex PCR; TCRdb's table is partial and in-frame only. The repertoire holds about 130,000 clones, 75% to 85% seen once, with 10% to 15% in the top ten. The specimen comprised PBMCs, sampled after 12 months of ibrutinib treatment. Source of these receptors: a human donor with chronic lymphocytic leukemia. Each CDR3 is given with its conserved first and last residue. D genes are given only for firm matches. Clone sizes are given selectively: once, few, many, or a class where the clone is expanded.

j_gene: TRBJ2-5
v_gene: TRBV7-9
abundance: -
d_gene: TRBD2
len: 15
CDR3aa: CASRESGSGQETQYF
CDR3nt: TGTGCCAGCAGGGAAAGCGGGAGCGGCCAAGAGACCCAGTACTTC

j_gene: TRBJ2-3
v_gene: TRBV2
abundance: -
d_gene: -
len: 12
CDR3aa: CASSGETDTQYF
CDR3nt: TGTGCCAGCAGTGGCGAGACAGATACGCAGTATTTT

j_gene: TRBJ1-2
v_gene: TRBV27
abundance: -
d_gene: -
len: 15
CDR3aa: CASSLAHETAGGYTF
CDR3nt: TGTGCCAGCAGTTTGGCCCACGAAACGGCCGGGGGCTACACCTTC

j_gene: TRBJ2-7
v_gene: TRBV5-4
abundance: -
d_gene: TRBD1
len: 14
CDR3aa: CASSLATGGLAQYF
CDR3nt: TGTGCCAGCAGCTTGGCGACAGGGGGCCTCGCGCAGTACTTC

j_gene: TRBJ2-1
v_gene: TRBV9
abundance: -
d_gene: -
len: 11
CDR3aa: CASSATNEQFF
CDR3nt: TGTGCCAGCAGCGCAACAAATGAGCAGTTCTTC

j_gene: TRBJ1-5
v_gene: TRBV28
abundance: -
d_gene: -
len: 15
CDR3aa: CASSLAGFSNQPQHF
CDR3nt: TGTGCCAGCAGTTTAGCCGGCTTTAGCAATCAGCCCCAGCATTTT

j_gene: TRBJ1-3
v_gene: TRBV9
abundance: -
d_gene: -
len: 13
CDR3aa: CASGAVSGNTIYF
CDR3nt: TGTGCCAGCGGAGCGGTCTCTGGAAACACCATATATTTT

j_gene: TRBJ1-1
v_gene: TRBV27
abundance: few
d_gene: -
len: 13
CDR3aa: CASSLGMNTEAFF
CDR3nt: TGTGCCAGCAGTTTAGGGATGAACACTGAAGCTTTCTTT

j_gene: TRBJ2-5
v_gene: TRBV5-4
abundance: -
d_gene: -
len: 14
CDR3aa: CASSSRTGGETQYF
CDR3nt: TGTGCCAGCAGCTCCAGGACTGGGGGAGAGACCCAGTACTTC

j_gene: TRBJ2-1
v_gene: TRBV18
abundance: -
d_gene: -
len: 13
CDR3aa: CASSISGGNEQFF
CDR3nt: TGTGCCAGCTCAATCTCGGGTGGGAATGAGCAGTTCTTC

j_gene: TRBJ2-7
v_gene: TRBV28
abundance: -
d_gene: TRBD1
len: 14
CDR3aa: CASQGQGYSYEQYF
CDR3nt: TGTGCCAGTCAAGGACAGGGATACTCCTACGAGCAGTACTTC

j_gene: TRBJ2-3
v_gene: TRBV7-9
abundance: -
d_gene: TRBD1
len: 16
CDR3aa: CASSLATGGLTDTQYF
CDR3nt: TGTGCCAGCAGCTTAGCGACAGGGGGCTTGACAGATACGCAGTATTTT

j_gene: TRBJ2-3
v_gene: TRBV7-9
abundance: -
d_gene: -
len: 11
CDR3aa: CASSFGAGQYF
CDR3nt: TGTGCCAGCAGCTTTGGTGCGGGGCAGTATTTT

j_gene: TRBJ2-7
v_gene: TRBV11-2
abundance: few
d_gene: -
len: 13
CDR3aa: CASEWAFSYEQYF
CDR3nt: TGTGCCAGCGAGTGGGCCTTTTCCTACGAGCAGTACTTC

j_gene: TRBJ1-2
v_gene: TRBV4-3
abundance: -
d_gene: -
len: 14
CDR3aa: CASSQVYQNYGYTF
CDR3nt: TGCGCCAGCAGCCAAGTGTATCAGAACTATGGCTACACCTTC

j_gene: TRBJ1-2
v_gene: TRBV5-5
abundance: -
d_gene: TRBD1
len: 15
CDR3aa: CASSLAGGFNYGYTF
CDR3nt: TGTGCCAGCAGCTTGGCAGGGGGCTTTAACTATGGCTACACCTTC

j_gene: TRBJ2-5
v_gene: TRBV6-6
abundance: -
d_gene: TRBD1
len: 14
CDR3aa: CASTRGTGGETQYF
CDR3nt: TGTGCCAGCACCAGAGGGACAGGGGGCGAGACCCAGTACTTC

j_gene: TRBJ2-2
v_gene: TRBV7-3
abundance: -
d_gene: -
len: 16
CDR3aa: CASRVNGAANTGELFF
CDR3nt: TGTGCCAGCAGAGTCAATGGGGCGGCGAACACCGGGGAGCTGTTTTTT

j_gene: TRBJ1-1
v_gene: TRBV7-8
abundance: -
d_gene: -
len: 14
CDR3aa: CASSPRAGNTEAFF
CDR3nt: TGTGCCAGCAGCCCTAGGGCTGGGAACACTGAAGCTTTCTTT

j_gene: TRBJ1-1
v_gene: TRBV15
abundance: -
d_gene: -
len: 13
CDR3aa: CATSRNWGTEAFF
CDR3nt: TGTGCCACCAGCAGGAATTGGGGGACTGAAGCTTTCTTT

j_gene: TRBJ2-1
v_gene: TRBV9
abundance: -
d_gene: -
len: 15
CDR3aa: CASSAAGTFDNEQFF
CDR3nt: TGTGCCAGCAGCGCGGCCGGGACGTTTGACAATGAGCAGTTCTTC

j_gene: TRBJ2-5
v_gene: TRBV6-6
abundance: -
d_gene: -
len: 10
CDR3aa: CASRSETQYF
CDR3nt: TGTGCCAGCAGATCGGAGACCCAGTACTTC

j_gene: TRBJ2-7
v_gene: TRBV5-5
abundance: -
d_gene: -
len: 13
CDR3aa: CASSYTGAYEQYF
CDR3nt: TGTGCCAGCAGCTACACGGGAGCGTACGAGCAGTACTTC

j_gene: TRBJ1-2
v_gene: TRBV4-1
abundance: -
d_gene: -
len: 15
CDR3aa: CASSQTRDAGNGYTF
CDR3nt: TGCGCCAGCAGCCAGACCCGGGACGCGGGGAATGGCTACACCTTC

j_gene: TRBJ2-7
v_gene: TRBV20-1
abundance: -
d_gene: -
len: 10
CDR3aa: CSASIYEQYF
CDR3nt: TGCAGTGCTAGTATCTACGAGCAGTACTTC

j_gene: TRBJ1-3
v_gene: TRBV5-1
abundance: -
d_gene: -
len: 15
CDR3aa: CASSRNTLDGNTIYF
CDR3nt: TGCGCCAGCAGCCGAAATACCTTGGATGGAAACACCATATATTTT

j_gene: TRBJ2-1
v_gene: TRBV11-2
abundance: few
d_gene: TRBD2
len: 15
CDR3aa: CASSLASGIRNEQFF
CDR3nt: TGTGCCAGCAGCCTGGCTAGCGGGATACGCAATGAGCAGTTCTTC